A selection of T cell receptor beta chains follows, all from one sample in a study of breast tumors, draining lymph nodes, adjacent tissues. One entry per CDR3 protein results from TCRdb running MiXCR on the multiplex PCR reads. The sample shows about 140,000 distinct CDR3 sequences, about 30% of them seen only once. The sequenced material came from axillary lymph node tissue. All receptors come from a female donor with breast cancer. Some clones in this sample may be carry-over from other donors' samples. The CDR3 runs from the conserved cysteine through the conserved F or W. Each record gives: J gene, D gene, V gene, clone size, CDR3 length, CDR3 DNA, CDR3 protein. The D gene is left open where the match is weak. Not every row has a clone size; where given, it reads once, few, many or a size class.

TRBJ2-2	-	TRBV11-3	many	14	TGTGCCAGCAGCGCGACTAGTTCCCCCGGGGAGCTGTTTTTT	CASSATSSPGELFF
TRBJ1-6	TRBD1	TRBV12-3/TRBV12-4	-	15	TGTGCCAGCAGTTTAGATCGGGGACAGTTATCACCCCTCCACTTT	CASSLDRGQLSPLHF
TRBJ1-1	-	TRBV2	-	14	TGTGCCAGCGATATGGGGCCGGGGAACACTGAAGCTTTCTTT	CASDMGPGNTEAFF
TRBJ1-4	-	TRBV28	-	15	TGTGCCAGCAGTTCCCCAGACAGTTCTAATGAAAAACTGTTTTTT	CASSSPDSSNEKLFF
TRBJ2-3	-	TRBV5-1	many	17	TGCGCCAGCATCACAAACCCAGGGTTCACTAGCACAGATACGCAGTATTTT	CASITNPGFTSTDTQYF
TRBJ1-3	-	TRBV19	-	20	TGTGCCCCCTCCCCCCCTTTTTCTCGCAGGGCCCCAAAGGCTGGAAACACCATATATTTT	CAPSPPFSRRAPKAGNTIYF
TRBJ1-5	-	TRBV20-1	many	17	TGCAGTGCTAGGTCCTGGGGACATGGAAATAGCAATCAGCCCCAGCATTTT	CSARSWGHGNSNQPQHF
TRBJ2-5	-	TRBV5-1	many	15	TGCGCCAGCAGCTCCCGACGGCCGGCCCACGAGACCCAGTACTTC	CASSSRRPAHETQYF
TRBJ2-2	-	TRBV13	-	18	TGTGCCAGCACCGCAGGACAGAGCTCTAGCGCGAACACCGGGGAGCTGTTTTTT	CASTAGQSSSANTGELFF
TRBJ1-5	TRBD1	TRBV4-2	-	11	TGTGCCAGCAGCCAAGAGGCAGGGGGCCGTTTT	CASSQEAGGRF
TRBJ2-5	TRBD1	TRBV14	-	11	TGTGCCAGCAGCCAAACAGGGGCCCAGTACTTC	CASSQTGAQYF
TRBJ2-6	TRBD1	TRBV7-2	many	18	TGTGCCAGCAGCGTACAGGGACAGGGCCTCTCTGGGGCCAACGTCCTGACTTTC	CASSVQGQGLSGANVLTF
TRBJ1-5	-	TRBV29-1	-	20	TGCAGCGTCACGTCGGGCAGGGGCCCGGATACGCAGGGGAGCAATCAGCCCCAGCATTTT	CSVTSGRGPDTQGSNQPQHF
TRBJ1-3	TRBD1	TRBV3-1	many	14	TGTGCCAGCAGCCGACAGGGGATTGGGAACACCATATATTTT	CASSRQGIGNTIYF
TRBJ2-3	TRBD2	TRBV7-6	once	17	TGTGCCAGCAGCTTAGTGCAGGGCGGGGGGTCCCAAAATACGCAGTATTTT	CASSLVQGGGSQNTQYF
TRBJ2-2	-	TRBV7-2	-	17	TGTGCCAGCAGCTTAGAAAAGGCCAGGGGCCCCTCCGGGGAGCTGTTTTTT	CASSLEKARGPSGELFF
TRBJ1-2	-	TRBV14	many	13	TGTGCCAGCAGTGTTAATTGGATTTATGGCTACACCTTC	CASSVNWIYGYTF
TRBJ2-3	TRBD2	TRBV6-6	many	18	TGTGCCAGCAGTTCCGGGACTAGCTCCCTATCTAGCACAGATACGCAGTATTTT	CASSSGTSSLSSTDTQYF
TRBJ1-1	-	TRBV19	many	13	TGTGCCATTTCGGACCGGCGGAACACTGAAGCTTTCTTT	CAISDRRNTEAFF
TRBJ2-1	-	TRBV30	few	14	TGTGCCTGGAATCAGGGCCTCTCCTACAATGAGCAGTTCTTC	CAWNQGLSYNEQFF
TRBJ1-5	-	TRBV6-2/TRBV6-3	-	15	TGTGCCAGCAGTGGTAAGCGGGCTAGCAATCAGCCCCAGCATTTT	CASSGKRASNQPQHF
TRBJ2-1	-	TRBV28	many	18	TGTGCCAGCAGTACCATCTTCGTGAGCGCCAGCTCCTACAATGAGCAGTTCTTC	CASSTIFVSASSYNEQFF
TRBJ2-2	-	TRBV10-3	many	14	TGTGCCATCAGTGAGCGGGGGAACACCGGGGAGCTGTTTTTT	CAISERGNTGELFF
TRBJ2-2	-	TRBV5-1	many	14	TGCGCCAGCAGCTTTCCAGGGGACACCGGGGAGCTGTTTTTT	CASSFPGDTGELFF
TRBJ1-2	-	TRBV6-1	many	13	TGTGCCAGCGGAAGAGAGATCAACTATGGCTACACCTTC	CASGREINYGYTF
TRBJ2-3	TRBD2	TRBV9	many	17	TGTGCCAGCAGCGTACACCGGGGGGGCCAAGGCACAGATACGCAGTATTTT	CASSVHRGGQGTDTQYF
TRBJ2-1	-	TRBV5-1	many	16	TGCGCCAGCAGCTTGGGACTCGGGGGTGGGGGCAATGAGCAGTTCTTC	CASSLGLGGGGNEQFF
TRBJ1-5	TRBD1	TRBV30	many	13	TGTGCCTGGAGCAGGACAGGGGATCAGCCCCAGCATTTT	CAWSRTGDQPQHF
TRBJ1-2	TRBD1	TRBV28	many	15	TGTGCCAGCAGTTTATGGACAGGGAGAAACTATGGCTACACCTTC	CASSLWTGRNYGYTF
TRBJ2-3	TRBD2	TRBV11-2	many	15	TGTGCCAGCAGCTTAGACGGGGGGTGGACAGATACGCAGTATTTT	CASSLDGGWTDTQYF
TRBJ2-6	TRBD2	TRBV28	few	18	TGTGCCACCAAGAGCGGGGATCTAGCGCTATCTGGGGCCAACGTCCTGACTTTC	CATKSGDLALSGANVLTF
TRBJ1-2	-	TRBV7-9	-	14	TGTGCCAGCAGCCGGATAGGGTGGAACTATGGCTACACCTTC	CASSRIGWNYGYTF
TRBJ1-3	-	TRBV3-1	many	13	TGTGCCAGCAGCCAACGCGCAGGAAACACCATATATTTT	CASSQRAGNTIYF
TRBJ1-5	-	TRBV2	many	15	TGTGCCAGCAGTAAAACTGTTGTTAGCAATCAGCCCCAGCATTTT	CASSKTVVSNQPQHF
TRBJ2-5	TRBD2	TRBV20-1	once	14	TGCAGCGCTCCAGCGGGGGGTCCCCAAGCGACCCAGTACTTC	CSAPAGGPQATQYF
TRBJ2-5	-	TRBV9	many	11	TGTGCCTCGGGGCAGGGGGAGACCCAGTACTTC	CASGQGETQYF
TRBJ1-2	TRBD1	TRBV28	many	15	TGTGCCAGCAGGGGACAGGGGATTTCCAACTATGGCTACACCTTC	CASRGQGISNYGYTF
TRBJ2-2	-	TRBV20-1	many	12	TGCAGTGCATACCTTCGGGGCGGGGAGCTGTTTTTT	CSAYLRGGELFF
TRBJ2-7	TRBD1	TRBV5-6	many	13	TGTGCCAGCAGCCGGGACAGAAGTTACGAGCAGTACTTC	CASSRDRSYEQYF
TRBJ1-4	-	TRBV7-2	many	15	TGTGCCAGCAGCCCTAGTGGGGGGGGTAATGAAAAACTGTTTTTT	CASSPSGGGNEKLFF
TRBJ2-1	TRBD2	TRBV20-1	many	17	TGCAGTGCGAGAAAACTAGCGGGGGGGTCCTCCTACAATGAGCAGTTCTTC	CSARKLAGGSSYNEQFF
TRBJ2-5	-	TRBV6-1	-	11	TGTGCCAGCAGTTTACAGGGGACCCAGTACTTC	CASSLQGTQYF
TRBJ2-5	-	TRBV30	many	14	TGTGCCTGGAGTTATGGTTCGCCTCAAGAGACCCAGTACTTC	CAWSYGSPQETQYF
TRBJ1-2	-	TRBV20-1	-	14	TGCAGTGCCCCAACAGGGCGCGGAAACTATGGCTACACCTTC	CSAPTGRGNYGYTF
TRBJ1-1	-	TRBV11-3	-	14	TGTGCCAGCAGCTTAGGCCAGGGCAACACTGAAGCTTTCTTT	CASSLGQGNTEAFF
TRBJ2-5	TRBD2	TRBV7-2	-	15	TGTGCCAGCAGCCCCAGAGCGGGAGTAGAAGAGACCCAGTACTTC	CASSPRAGVEETQYF
TRBJ2-2	TRBD1	TRBV5-1	many	15	TGCGCCAGCAGCGTAGGGACAGGAGTCACCGGGGAGCTGTTTTTT	CASSVGTGVTGELFF
TRBJ2-7	-	TRBV5-1	many	15	TGCGCCAGCAGCTTGGCCCTCGGCGGAGCCTACGAGCAGTACTTC	CASSLALGGAYEQYF
TRBJ2-1	-	TRBV2	many	13	TGTGCCAGCAGCCCGGACTCCGACAGCGTGCAGTTCTTC	CASSPDSDSVQFF